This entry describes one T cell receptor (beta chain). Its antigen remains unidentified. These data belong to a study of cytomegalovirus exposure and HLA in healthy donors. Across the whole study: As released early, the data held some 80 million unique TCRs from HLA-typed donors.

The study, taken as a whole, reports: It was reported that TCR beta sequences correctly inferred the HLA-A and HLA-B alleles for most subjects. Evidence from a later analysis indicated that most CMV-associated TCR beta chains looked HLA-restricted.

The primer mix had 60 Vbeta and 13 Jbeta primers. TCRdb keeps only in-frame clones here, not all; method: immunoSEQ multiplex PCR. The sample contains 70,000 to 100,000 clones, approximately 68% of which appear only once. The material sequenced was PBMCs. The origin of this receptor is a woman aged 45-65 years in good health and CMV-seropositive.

The CDR3 loop is CAGNRLAGAYEQYF. CDR3 coding DNA: TGTGCCGGAAACAGACTAGCGGGTGCCTACGAGCAGTACTTC. This chain joins TRBV30 and TRBJ2-7; 10 bases are a match to TRBD2. The CDR3 runs to 14 residues. The V gene's germline CDR1 is GTSNPN and CDR2 SVGIG (reference sequence). J gave up 2 bases and V 8 bases, and 9 bases lay outside the gene matches.